Sequencing of this T cell receptor beta chain was carried out in a study of shared clonotypes between healthy human individuals. Study results and caveats: Exclusively blood specimens were collected; tissue repertoires likely differ. Few donors restricted represented genetic and exposure-history diversity.

Turning to this clone: The antigen remains undetermined.

Trimming pared 1 base from V and 5 bases from J, leaving 12 bases between. Germline CDR1 and CDR2: LNHDA and SQIVND (reference sequence). CDR3 length: 15 amino acids. Sorted-subset replicate PCR reactions were performed with approximately 190 ng DNA, corresponding to about 30,000 T cell genomes. As originally analysed: Junction-only immunoSEQ sequences carried no quality scores, so filtering differed. Measured with immunoSEQ multiplex PCR; TCRdb has only the in-frame clones, and not every one. The V and J calls and the clone size are those of that table, but D and trimming were determined from the DNA. The sample lists more than 400,000 clones; almost 97% were seen once.

Sequences were obtained from naive CD4+ T cells sorted from blood. Subset described: CD45RA+ positively selected. The TCR comes from a woman in her thirties in good health. V usage is TRBV19 and J usage is TRBJ2-1; D is ambiguous. The CDR3 sequence is CASSIGLVSNNEQFF. The DNA of the CDR3 is TGTGCCAGTAGTATAGGGCTAGTATCCAACAATGAGCAGTTCTTC.